The 5 T cell receptor beta chains given below trace back to one sample, sequenced in a study of T cells in Graves' hyperthyroidism and ophthalmopathy. Template material for amplifying TCR beta CDR3 regions consisted of RNA transcripts. The HTBI primer set drove a first-round RT-PCR of the TCR CDR3. Each CDR3 protein is one row after TCRdb ran MiXCR on the multiplex PCR reads. The data contain 550,000 to 850,000 distinct CDR3 sequences, approximately 18% of them singletons. Sequenced input: blood. The source is a woman aged 50 to 60 with Graves' hyperthyroidism that later progressed to Graves' ophthalmopathy.

This clonotype was observed a handful of times. This chain links TRBV5-1 with TRBJ2-7, with 7 positions matching TRBD1. The trim removed 4 bases at V and 5 bases at J, leaving 12 bases unmatched. This CDR3 is 15 amino acids long. Germline V gene lookup returns CDR1 SGHRS and CDR2 YFSETQ. The CDR3 nucleotides read TGCGCCAGCAGCCGACCTAGACAGGGAGACGACGAGCAGTACTTC. Translation gives CASSRPRQGDDEQYF.

This clonotype was detected a few times. This rearrangement joins TRBV7-2 to TRBJ1-2; 8 bases line up with TRBD1. Germline V gene sequence: CDR1 SGHTA, CDR2 FQGNSA. The CDR3 loop spans 17 amino acids. The V and J ends lost 5 bases and 4 bases, in that order; junction bases with no gene match: 15. CDR3 region: CASSLDRGQGSFYGYTF. As DNA, the CDR3 is TGTGCCAGCAGCCTTGACAGGGGACAAGGCTCTTTCTATGGCTACACCTTC. Full variable domain (outside the CDR3, taken from reference TRBV7-2 and TRBJ1-2): GAGVSQSPSNKVTEKGKDVELRCDPISGHTALYWYRQSLGQGLEFLIYFQGNSAPDKSGLPSDRFSAERTGGSVSTLTIQRTQQEDSAVYLCASSLDRGQGSFYGYTFGSGTRLTVV.

This clonotype was seen once. The V gene is TRBV5-6, the J gene TRBJ1-1; D unclear. Between the trimmed V and J ends, which lost 3 bases and 7 bases, there was a span of 16 bases. The CDR3 totals 14 residues. Looked up from germline, CDR1 is SGHDT and CDR2 is YYEEEE. The CDR3 region is CASSSTPKGIEAFF. Here the CDR3 DNA reads TGTGCCAGCAGCTCCACCCCGAAAGGGATTGAAGCTTTCTTT.

This clonotype was counted only a few times. The rearrangement links TRBV10-3 to TRBJ2-2, with D hard to call. This CDR3 has 15 amino acids. From germline, CDR1 is ENHRY and CDR2 SYGVKD. V gave up 0 bases and J gave up 4 bases, with 9 bases separating them. CDR3 loop: CAISESRIVTGELFF. The CDR3 nucleotides are TGTGCCATCAGTGAGTCGAGAATCGTCACCGGGGAGCTGTTTTTT.

Concerning this clonotype itself: A much larger clone is a single base away; this may be a read error. The rearrangement uses TRBV3-1 and TRBJ1-5; D is perhaps TRBD1 (6 bases). The CDR3 is 15 amino acids. The germline CDR1 and CDR2 sequences are LGHDT and YNNKEL (reference sequence). DNA of the CDR3: TGTACCAGCAGCCAAAGGGGGGGCGCGGGTCAGCCCCAGCATTTT. It yields the protein CTSSQRGGAGQPQHF. Using reference TRBV3-1 and TRBJ1-5 for the parts outside the CDR3, the full variable domain is DTAVSQTPKYLVTQMGNDKSIKCEQNLGHDTMYWYKQDSKKFLKIMFSYNNKELIINETVPNRFSPKSPDKAHLNLHINSLELGDSAVYFCTSSQRGGAGQPQHFGDGTRLSIL.